The rows below give T cell receptor beta chains drawn from one sample of a study of blood T cell repertoires in COVID-19. Assay: immunoSEQ multiplex PCR; the TCRdb copy retains only in-frame clones and omits some. The sample yields about 670,000 clones, 90% seen once. Sequencing used peripheral blood. These receptor sequences come from a woman under 30 with acute or convalescent COVID-19. CDR3s include the opening cysteine and the closing phenylalanine or tryptophan. D genes are given only for firm matches. Some rows have no size entry. The others give once, few or many, or a class for an expanded clone.

abundance,v_gene,j_gene,d_gene,CDR3nt,CDR3aa
.,TRBV30,TRBJ2-7,TRBD1,TGTGCCTGGAGTGTACGAGACAGGGGGTACGAGCAGTACTTC,CAWSVRDRGYEQYF
.,TRBV9,TRBJ2-1,.,TGTGCCAGCAGCCCGCCCCGAGGCTCCTACAATGAGCAGTTCTTC,CASSPPRGSYNEQFF
once,TRBV5-6,TRBJ2-7,TRBD1,TGTGCCAGCAGCGCCGGGACAGGTGTCTCCTACGAGCAGTACTTC,CASSAGTGVSYEQYF
.,TRBV19,TRBJ2-3,TRBD2,TGTGCCAGTAGTCTGACTAGCGGGGGAGGAGATACGCAGTATTTT,CASSLTSGGGDTQYF
.,TRBV14,TRBJ1-2,TRBD1,TGTGCCAGCAGCCATATCGGACAGGAGGCATATGGCTACACCTTC,CASSHIGQEAYGYTF
.,TRBV6-5,TRBJ2-3,TRBD1,TGTGCCAGCGGCCTTTGGGACAGGGGTACAGATACGCAGTATTTT,CASGLWDRGTDTQYF
.,TRBV24-1,TRBJ1-5,.,TGTGCCACCAGTGATCGACAGAATAGCAATCAGCCCCAGCATTTT,CATSDRQNSNQPQHF
.,TRBV2,TRBJ2-1,.,TGTGCCAGAAACCTTTTGGGAGACCTAGCAAATGAGCAGTTCTTC,CARNLLGDLANEQFF
.,TRBV3-1/TRBV3-2,TRBJ2-3,.,TGTGCCAGCAAACGGGGGATCGAAGATACGCAGTATTTT,CASKRGIEDTQYF
once,TRBV11-2,TRBJ2-1,TRBD2,TGTGCCAGCAGCTTAGGTACGGGGGGGGACAATGAGCAGTTCTTC,CASSLGTGGDNEQFF
once,TRBV6-4,TRBJ1-1,.,TGTGCCAGCCCGCACGGTGTCAGGGGCAGGAACACTGAAGCTTTCTTT,CASPHGVRGRNTEAFF
.,TRBV10-1,TRBJ1-3,.,TGCGCCAGCAGCTTAAACACCATATATTTT,CASSLNTIYF